A single sample gave rise to the 30 T cell receptor beta chains below, sequenced in a study of tumor-infiltrating lymphocytes in primary liver carcinoma. Constant-region priming of about 0.5 ug total RNA yielded TCR beta cDNA. ARM-PCR was slightly modified, and three nested multiplex PCR rounds with it gave rise to the TCR beta libraries. The first two PCR rounds used TRBV1-TRBV30 primers with a Cbeta primer, around 10 cycles each. TCRdb re-derived calls from the multiplex PCR reads in MiXCR, one entry per CDR3 protein. The profile shows tens of thousands of distinct CDR3 sequences, about 75% of them singletons. Total RNA and DNA came together from 20-30 mg of bulk tissue without cell sorting. Sequencing was performed on tumor-adjacent normal liver tissue. These TCRs come from a man aged 35 to 55 with primary liver carcinoma and hepatitis B virus infection.

In this sample, this clonotype turned up once. This may be a read error: a much more frequent sequence differs by one nucleotide. This chain uses TRBV12-3 or TRBV12-4 with TRBJ2-7, with D possibly being TRBD2 (5 bases). This CDR3 contains 16 residues. The CDR3 DNA reads TGTGCCAGCAATTTAGTCGCGGGTCTCGGTCTCTACGAGCAGTACTTC. It yields the protein CASNLVAGLGLYEQYF.

A remark on this clonotype: Just one base apart from a much larger clone, this may be a read error. The gene calls are TRBV5-1 and TRBJ2-7; D unclear. CDR3 length: 11 amino acids. Per the germline V gene, CDR1 is SGHRS and CDR2 is YFSETQ. The CDR3 here is CAGSLLGEQYF. The CDR3 nucleotides are TGCGCCGGCAGCTTGTTAGGCGAGCAGTACTTC. The complete variable domain, with remaining parts taken from reference TRBV5-1 and TRBJ2-7, reads KAGVTQTPRYLIKTRGQQVTLSCSPISGHRSVSWYQQTPGQGLQFLFEYFSETQRNKGNFPGRFSGRQFSNSRSEMNVSTLELGDSALYLCAGSLLGEQYFGPGTRLTVT.

Concerning this clonotype: One end of the junction does not line up with germline, which may come from a read error. The chain couples TRBV4-2 to TRBJ2-7, with D hard to call. The germline V gene has CDR1 LGHNA and CDR2 YNFKEQ. The CDR3 runs 15 residues. The DNA of the CDR3 is TGTGCCAGCGGCCAACGTCGGATACTGTCCTACGAGCAGTACTTC. Amino acids: CASGQRRILSYEQYF.

Notes on this clonotype: Just one base apart from a much larger clone, this may be a read error. The chain employs TRBV6-5 and TRBJ2-1; 8 bases line up with TRBD2. CDR1 and CDR2 from the germline V gene are MNHEY and SVGAGI. The length of the CDR3 is 11 residues. CDR3 nucleotides: TGTGTCAGCGGGAGCGGGGGTGAGCAGTTCTTC. As protein: CVSGSGGEQFF.

A remark on this clonotype: At one end, the junction sequence differs from germline, possibly due to a read error. This chain connects TRBV11-2 to TRBJ2-7; 8 nucleotides agree with TRBD1. This CDR3 comprises 16 residues. Germline V gene lookup returns CDR1 SGHAT and CDR2 FQNNGV. This CDR3 reads CASGLDRKQGVYEQYF. For the CDR3, the DNA is TGTGCCAGCGGCTTAGATCGCAAACAGGGGGTCTACGAGCAGTACTTC. Using reference TRBV11-2 and TRBJ2-7 for the parts outside the CDR3, the full variable domain is EAGVAQSPRYKIIEKRQSVAFWCNPISGHATLYWYQQILGQGPKLLIQFQNNGVVDDSQLPKDRFSAERLKGVDSTLKIQPAKLEDSAVYLCASGLDRKQGVYEQYFGPGTRLTVT.

A word on this clonotype: A much larger clone differs by one base, so this may be a read error. The rearrangement uses TRBV21-1 and TRBJ1-1. TRBV21-1 is tagged as a pseudogene. The CDR3 covers 16 residues. CDR3 region: CASSKALRVLNTEAFF. DNA for the CDR3: TGTGCCAGCAGCAAAGCGCTTCGGGTGCTGAACACTGAAGCTTTCTTT.

Concerning this clonotype itself: Since the CDR3 does not end with the conserved phenylalanine or tryptophan, this likely comes from a read error. This chain links TRBV6-5 with TRBJ2-1; 9 bases fit TRBD1. After removal of 5 bases from V and 9 bases from J, the junction contained 5 bases not matched to a gene. The CDR3 contains 13 residues. Germline V gene sequence: CDR1 MNHEY, CDR2 SVGAGI. The CDR3 coding sequence is TGTGCCAGCAGTCAACGACAGGGGGGTGAGCAGTTCTAC. Amino acids: CASSQRQGGEQFY.

Of note for this clonotype: One junction end disagrees with the germline gene, perhaps due to a read error. V usage is TRBV25-1 and J usage is TRBJ2-3; D is ambiguous. Germline values: CDR1 MGHDK, CDR2 SYGVNS. There are 15 residues in the CDR3. CDR3 in DNA: TGTGCCAGCAGTGAAGCTTTGCGGAGCACAGATACACAGTATTTT. It translates to CASSEALRSTDTQYF.

About this clonotype: This sequence may be a read error, since a much larger clone differs from it by one base. V gene TRBV30 combines with J gene TRBJ2-1; unclear D gene. The CDR3 consists of 14 residues. The germline V gene has CDR1 GTSNPN and CDR2 SVGIG (reference sequence). V shed 4 bases and J shed 8 bases, with 18 bases lying between them. The DNA for the CDR3 is TGTGCCTGGATAAGGTTGGGTATCTCCTATGAGCAGTTCTTC. Translating it yields CAWIRLGISYEQFF. The full variable domain, rest sourced from reference TRBV30 and TRBJ2-1, is SQTIHQWPATLVQPVGSPLSLECTVEGTSNPNLYWYRQAAGRGLQLLFYSVGIGQISSEVPQNLSASRPQDRQFILSSKKLLLSDSGFYLCAWIRLGISYEQFFGPGTRLTVL.

On this clonotype: The germline gene is not matched at one end of the junction; a read error may be the cause. V gene TRBV29-1 combines with J gene TRBJ2-5; possibly TRBD2 for D (7 bases). Germline V gives CDR1 SQVTM, CDR2 ANQGSEA. The CDR3 sequence is 13 residues long. The CDR3 reads CSVEHGGRETKYF. CDR3 nucleotides: TGCAGCGTTGAACACGGGGGGCGAGAGACCAAGTACTTC.

This clonotype has a single count. The J gene is TRBJ2-1, the V gene TRBV5-6, with a weak D call TRBD2 (6 bases). From germline, CDR1 is SGHDT and CDR2 YYEEEE. V was clipped by 0 bases and J by 8 bases, with 18 bases between them. This CDR3 contains 16 residues. The CDR3 DNA follows: TGTGCCAGCAGCTTGGATTTGGCGGGAATCGGCGATGAGCAGTTCTTC. Amino acids: CASSLDLAGIGDEQFF.

This clonotype appeared once. The CDR3 does not end in the conserved phenylalanine or tryptophan, so this is likely a read error. The genes are TRBV30 and TRBJ2-6; D may be TRBD1 or TRBD2 (5 bases each). This CDR3 has 13 residues. Germline CDR1 GTSNPN, CDR2 SVGIG (reference sequence). CDR3 amino acids: CACRESEANVLTL. CDR3 nucleotides: TGTGCCTGCAGGGAGTCTGAGGCCAACGTCCTGACTCTC.

V is TRBV4-2 and J is TRBJ2-2, with D unclear. Germline V lookup: CDR1 LGHNA, CDR2 YNFKEQ. The V end lost 1 base, the J end lost 1 base, and 10 bases lay between the germline ends. The CDR3 consists of 16 residues. CDR3 sequence reads: CASSQGVTVNTGELFF. CDR3 in DNA: TGTGCCAGCAGCCAAGGAGTAACGGTGAACACCGGGGAGCTGTTTTTT.

This sequence joins TRBV11-3 and TRBJ2-1; D possibly uses TRBD1 or TRBD2 (6 bases each). This CDR3 is built from 16 residues. V lost 4 bases and J 5 bases, leaving 18 bases between the germline ends. Germline V gene data show CDR1 as SGHNT and CDR2 as YENEEA. The CDR3 coding sequence is TGTGCCAGCAGCTCCAAAGGTGGGGGGCCCAACAATGAGCAGTTCTTC. As protein: CASSSKGGGPNNEQFF.

This clonotype came up once. This CDR3 fails to terminate in the conserved phenylalanine or tryptophan, so it likely reflects a read error. This chain joins TRBV11-2 and TRBJ1-4; D gene unclear. CDR3 length: 16 residues. V was trimmed by 5 bases and J by 5 bases, leaving 18 bases between them. The germline CDR1 and CDR2 sequences are SGHAT and FQNNGV. The CDR3 DNA follows: TGTGCCAGCAGCAAGACTCCAGGAGGACCAAATGAAAAACTGTTTATT. Its translation: CASSKTPGGPNEKLFI.

On this clonotype itself: An end of the junction differs from the germline gene, which may be a read error. The chain recombines TRBV11-2 with TRBJ1-3; D is uncertain. Germline CDR1 is SGHAT and CDR2 is FQNNGV. The CDR3 covers 14 residues. CDR3 protein: CASSWANSGNTIHF. CDR3 in DNA: TGTGCCAGCAGCTGGGCAAACTCTGGGAACACCATACATTTT.

A remark on this clonotype: This may arise from a read error, as a much more abundant clone is one base away. This sequence joins TRBV7-9 and TRBJ2-5, with 9 nucleotides matching TRBD1. The CDR3 runs 16 residues. The germline V gene has CDR1 SEHNR and CDR2 FQNEAQ (reference sequence). The CDR3 region has the DNA TGTACCAGCAGCTTAGCTACAGGGGGCGGGCAAGAGACCCAGTACTTC. Translation: CTSSLATGGGQETQYF.

Comments on this clonotype: Compared with germline, one end of the junction differs, possibly owing to a read error. This chain connects TRBV4-1 to TRBJ2-1, with D perhaps matching TRBD1 (6 bases). Germline V gene sequence: CDR1 MGHRA, CDR2 YSYEKL. This CDR3 has 13 amino acids. CDR3 protein: CARSRQGGNEQFF. For the CDR3, the DNA is TGCGCCCGCAGCCGACAAGGGGGCAATGAGCAGTTCTTC.

Many counts were recorded for this clonotype. A much larger clonotype is one base distant, so this may be a read error. No conserved phenylalanine or tryptophan ends this CDR3, so it is likely a read error. V and J are TRBV11-1 and TRBJ2-1; 9 nucleotides align to TRBD2. The germline CDR1 and CDR2 sequences are SGHAT and FQDESV (reference sequence). There are 13 residues in the CDR3. The V and J ends lost 5 bases and 7 bases, in that order; junction bases with no gene match: 3. DNA of the CDR3: TGTGCCAGCAGCGCGGGAGGGCCGAATGAGCAGTTCTCC. It translates to CASSAGGPNEQFS.

On this clonotype itself: Since the CDR3 does not end with the conserved phenylalanine or tryptophan, this likely comes from a read error. The limits of the CDR3 on the DNA are not certain, so only TCRdb's listed CDR3 is given. V and J are TRBV6-5 and TRBJ2-1. From its first to its last residue, the CDR3 has 15 amino acids. CDR1 is MNHEY, CDR2 SVGAGI, per germline. CDR3 protein: CASSYGSNFNNEHFV.

V usage is TRBV4-1 and J usage is TRBJ2-1; 9 bases line up with TRBD2. Per the germline V gene, CDR1 is MGHRA and CDR2 is YSYEKL. The J segment lost 7 bases and the V segment lost 3 bases, leaving 7 bases of the junction unmatched. This CDR3 comprises 15 residues. CDR3 loop: CASSQGLAGANEQFF. DNA for the CDR3: TGCGCCAGCAGCCAGGGGTTAGCGGGAGCGAATGAGCAGTTCTTC.

As concerns this clonotype: An end of the junction differs from the germline gene, which may be a read error. The V call is TRBV6-2 or TRBV6-3, the J call TRBJ2-2; possible D gene TRBD2, 5 bases. Germline loops: CDR1 MNHEY, CDR2 SVGEGT. CDR3 length: 15 residues. As DNA, the CDR3 is TGTGGCAGCTGTTACTCCCGGAGGTACACCGGGGAGCTGTTTTTT. Amino acid sequence: CGSCYSRRYTGELFF.

In regard to this clonotype: At one of its ends the junction is not consistent with the germline gene, which may arise from a read error. The CDR3 DNA follows: TGTGCCGGCAGTCCCGAGAAAAGAGATCAGCCCCAGCATTTT. This gives the protein CAGSPEKRDQPQHF. The V and J genes are TRBV6-6 and TRBJ1-5; D is unclear. Germline-derived CDR1 and CDR2 are MNHNY and SVGAGI (reference sequence). The CDR3 loop spans 14 amino acids.

Remarks on this clonotype: At one boundary the junction diverges from the germline segment, which might be a read error. The chain combines TRBV11-3 with TRBJ2-1, with 8 bases that match TRBD2. Germline V gene data show CDR1 as SGHNT and CDR2 as YENEEA. The CDR3 has 15 amino acids. The CDR3 is CVSSTGTRGINEQFF. In DNA form, the CDR3 reads TGTGTCAGCAGCACCGGGACTAGAGGGATTAATGAGCAGTTCTTC.

This clonotype appeared a single time. Without the conserved terminal phenylalanine or tryptophan, this CDR3 likely stems from a read error. This chain joins TRBV10-2 and TRBJ2-1; unclear D gene. The V gene lost 10 bases and the J gene lost 6 bases, with 16 bases spanning the gap. The germline V gene encodes CDR1 WSHSY and CDR2 SAAADI. The CDR3 runs 13 residues. The CDR3 bases are TGCGCCACCCTTGACGGTCGTCCCAATGAGCAGTTCCTC. This gives the protein CATLDGRPNEQFL.

This clonotype was observed at least ten times. V gene TRBV28 combines with J gene TRBJ2-7; 9 nucleotides line up with TRBD2. The germline V gene encodes CDR1 MDHEN and CDR2 SYDVKM. The V and J ends lost 3 bases and 3 bases, in that order; junction bases with no gene match: 6. The CDR3 totals 15 residues. CDR3 amino acids: CASSFRASGIYEQYF. The CDR3 coding sequence is TGTGCCAGCAGTTTTAGGGCTAGCGGGATCTACGAGCAGTACTTC.

Points on this clonotype: The CDR3 ends on some other residue instead of the conserved phenylalanine or tryptophan, so this is likely a read error. No DNA is shown, since the ends of the CDR3 on it are uncertain; the CDR3 is the one TCRdb lists. The chain employs TRBV11-1 and TRBJ2-1; the table's D call TRBD1 went unverified against the DNA. Per the germline V gene, CDR1 is SGHAT and CDR2 is FQDESV (reference sequence). Inclusive of both ends, the CDR3 amounts to 15 amino acids. CDR3 residues: CASREGTILSNERFI.

This clonotype appeared a few times. With a much larger clone just one base away, this may be a read error. This chain uses TRBV29-1 with TRBJ2-5, with unresolved D. There are 16 residues in the CDR3. The germline gives CDR1 SQVTM, CDR2 ANQGSEA. CDR3 residues: CGVDGFPATHQETQYF. CDR3 in DNA: TGCGGCGTTGATGGTTTTCCGGCGACTCACCAAGAGACCCAGTACTTC.

Concerning this clonotype itself: The CDR3 does not close with the conserved phenylalanine or tryptophan, likely indicating a read error. No DNA is shown, since the ends of the CDR3 on it are uncertain; the CDR3 is the one TCRdb lists. This CDR3 is CAGSLDGRFSGTLYNEQLI. V is TRBV11-2 and J is TRBJ2-1; TRBD2 is taken as the D call from the table, unchecked against the DNA. The CDR3 comprises 19 residues, both ends counted. CDR1 is SGHAT, CDR2 FQNNGV, per germline.

This chain connects TRBV11-2 to TRBJ1-5; D unclear. V was trimmed by 3 bases and J by 8 bases, leaving 17 bases between them. The CDR3 sequence is 15 residues long. Germline CDR1 SGHAT, CDR2 FQNNGV. The DNA of the CDR3 is TGTGCCAGCAGCTTGGGTAGTCGGCCTTCGGAGCCCCAGCATTTT. Translated: CASSLGSRPSEPQHF. Based on the CDR3 plus reference TRBV11-2 and TRBJ1-5, the full variable domain is EAGVAQSPRYKIIEKRQSVAFWCNPISGHATLYWYQQILGQGPKLLIQFQNNGVVDDSQLPKDRFSAERLKGVDSTLKIQPAKLEDSAVYLCASSLGSRPSEPQHFGDGTRLSIL.